A single sample is the source of the 15 T cell receptor beta chains below, sequenced in a study of graft-versus-host responses after intestinal transplantation. Repertoires were generated with immunoSEQ multiplex PCR, while TCRdb's copy carries only in-frame clones and drops some. The sample includes roughly 89,000 clones, roughly nine tenths of them seen just once. Antigens for these TCRs are unknown. Sample: unstimulated CD4+ T cells sorted from spleen or lymph node cells, taken before intestinal transplant. These receptors were taken from a human donor who received an intestinal transplant.

V is TRBV30 and J is TRBJ2-1; 13 bases align to TRBD2. Germline lookup yields CDR1 GTSNPN and CDR2 SVGIG (reference sequence). This CDR3 is 16 amino acids long. V dropped 1 base and J dropped 4; count of bases not matched to a gene: 4. CDR3 sequence: CAWSEGLAGPYNEQFF. CDR3 in DNA: TGTGCCTGGAGTGAGGGACTAGCGGGACCATACAATGAGCAGTTCTTC.

V usage is TRBV27 and J usage is TRBJ2-7; D is unresolved. The ends were cut back, 5 bases at V and 4 bases at J, with 15 bases in the middle. This CDR3 is 14 amino acids long. Germline V CDR1 and CDR2: MNHEY, SMNVEV (reference sequence). For the CDR3, the DNA is TGTGCCAGCAGTCCTTACGACACCAGGTACGAGCAGTACTTC. Translating it yields CASSPYDTRYEQYF.

This chain links TRBV5-6 with TRBJ1-2; D remains unclear. The CDR3 loop spans 17 amino acids. Germline CDR1 is SGHDT and CDR2 is YYEEEE. Trimming took 3 bases from V and 6 from J, leaving 24 bases between them. The chain's CDR3 is CASSWARGSSGGNGYTF. The CDR3 DNA reads as TGTGCCAGCAGCTGGGCTCGAGGGTCGAGTGGTGGGAATGGCTACACCTTC.

J is TRBJ2-7 and V is TRBV11-2; no reliable D call. V lost 0 bases and J 3 bases, leaving 9 bases between the germline ends. Germline CDR1 reads SGHAT; CDR2 reads FQNNGV. This CDR3 has 14 residues. CDR3 residues: CASSLEAGFYEQYF. The CDR3 DNA reads as TGTGCCAGCAGCTTAGAGGCAGGTTTCTACGAGCAGTACTTC.

This chain links TRBV7-7 with TRBJ2-2; unclear D gene. This CDR3 contains 14 residues. The V gene lost 5 bases and the J gene lost 1 base, with 8 bases spanning the gap. Looked up from germline, CDR1 is SSHAT and CDR2 is FNYEAQ (reference sequence). CDR3 region: CASSPVMNTGELFF. CDR3 nucleotide sequence: TGTGCCAGCAGCCCAGTCATGAACACCGGGGAGCTGTTTTTT.

This clone has a single count. The chain couples TRBV9 to TRBJ2-1, with 9 bases lining up with TRBD2. J was trimmed by 0 bases and V by 0 bases; bases with no gene match: 1. The CDR3 spans 16 residues. Germline assignment: CDR1 SGDLS and CDR2 YYNGEE. CDR3 in amino acids: CASSVVSGSSYNEQFF. The CDR3 nucleotides read TGTGCCAGCAGCGTAGTTAGCGGGAGCTCCTACAATGAGCAGTTCTTC. Variable domain in full (rest from reference TRBV9 and TRBJ2-1): DSGVTQTPKHLITATGQRVTLRCSPRSGDLSVYWYQQSLDQGLQFLIQYYNGEERAKGNILERFSAQQFPDLHSELNLSSLELGDSALYFCASSVVSGSSYNEQFFGPGTRLTVL.

The rearrangement joins TRBV11-2 to TRBJ2-7; TRBD2 aligns across 7 bases. CDR1 is SGHAT and CDR2 is FQNNGV in the germline V gene. The CDR3 consists of 16 residues. After removal of 5 bases from V and 0 bases from J, the junction contained 10 bases not matched to a gene. CDR3 bases: TGTGCCAGCAGCCTCGGTGGGGGGGGAAGCTCCTACGAGCAGTACTTC. This gives the protein CASSLGGGGSSYEQYF.

V usage is TRBV5-4 and J usage is TRBJ2-5, with TRBD2 identical over 12 bases. The J segment lost 4 bases and the V segment lost 4 bases, leaving 2 bases of the junction unmatched. Germline V gives CDR1 SGHNT, CDR2 YYREEE (reference sequence). The CDR3 has 14 residues. The CDR3 DNA sequence: TGTGCCAGCAGCCCGGGACTAGCGGGAGAGACCCAGTACTTC. This translates into CASSPGLAGETQYF.

Only one count was recorded for this clone. The J gene is TRBJ2-1, the V gene TRBV9; TRBD2 is a possible D gene (6 bases). The germline V gene has CDR1 SGDLS and CDR2 YYNGEE. The CDR3 sequence is 14 residues long. The germline V and J ends were trimmed by 0 bases and 6 bases, with 10 bases remaining between them. In DNA form, the CDR3 reads TGTGCCAGCAGCGTAGCGGGAGCGGGCAATGAGCAGTTCTTC. It encodes CASSVAGAGNEQFF.

The gene calls are TRBV11-1 and TRBJ2-1; TRBD1 is a possible D gene (6 bases). CDR3 length: 14 residues. The ends were cut back, 5 bases at V and 3 bases at J, with 11 bases in the middle. Germline values: CDR1 SGHAT, CDR2 FQDESV (reference sequence). The CDR3 bases are TGTGCCAGCAGCCAGAACAGGGACTACAATGAGCAGTTCTTC. It codes for CASSQNRDYNEQFF.

The chain carries TRBV19 and TRBJ2-1, with TRBD2 matching over 7 bases. Germline V gene lookup returns CDR1 LNHDA and CDR2 SQIVND (reference sequence). The CDR3 loop spans 15 amino acids. V lost 6 bases and J lost 3; bases outside the gene matches: 8. CDR3 protein: CASRIGGGSYNEQFF. In nucleotides, the CDR3 is TGTGCCAGTAGAATTGGCGGCGGGAGCTACAATGAGCAGTTCTTC. Variable domain in full (rest from reference TRBV19 and TRBJ2-1): DGGITQSPKYLFRKEGQNVTLSCEQNLNHDAMYWYRQDPGQGLRLIYYSQIVNDFQKGDIAEGYSVSREKKESFPLTVTSAQKNPTAFYLCASRIGGGSYNEQFFGPGTRLTVL.

The chain carries TRBV2 and TRBJ1-2, with D uncertain. This CDR3 comprises 17 residues. The germline V and J ends were trimmed by 5 bases and 7 bases, with 26 bases remaining between them. Germline V gene data show CDR1 as SNHLY and CDR2 as FYNNEI. The CDR3 sequence is CASSYSGLLDPQSGYTF. The CDR3 DNA reads TGTGCCAGCAGTTACTCTGGGCTCCTCGACCCGCAGAGTGGCTACACCTTC. The full variable domain, rest sourced from reference TRBV2 and TRBJ1-2, is EPEVTQTPSHQVTQMGQEVILRCVPISNHLYFYWYRQILGQKVEFLVSFYNNEISEKSEIFDDQFSVERPDGSNFTLKIRSTKLEDSAMYFCASSYSGLLDPQSGYTFGSGTRLTVV.

This clone has just one count. The rearrangement joins TRBV19 to TRBJ2-3; 9 bases are a match to TRBD2. The germline gives CDR1 LNHDA, CDR2 SQIVND (reference sequence). The V gene end was trimmed by 5 bases and the J gene end by 3 bases; junction bases not matched to a gene: 15. The CDR3 spans 18 residues. The CDR3 region is CASSPLAGRPRRTDTQYF. The CDR3 nucleotides read TGTGCCAGTAGTCCCCTAGCGGGGAGACCTAGGCGGACAGATACGCAGTATTTT.

This chain connects TRBV13 to TRBJ2-7; 14 positions match TRBD2. V dropped 3 bases and J dropped 4; count of bases not matched to a gene: 11. The CDR3 sequence is 18 residues long. CDR1 is PRHDT, CDR2 FYEKMQ, per germline (reference sequence). The chain's CDR3 is CASSLGTSGRARGYEQYF. Here the CDR3 DNA reads TGTGCCAGCAGCTTGGGGACTAGCGGGAGAGCGCGGGGGTACGAGCAGTACTTC.

The gene calls are TRBV6-5 and TRBJ1-2; the match to TRBD1 covers 7 bases. The V segment lost 6 bases and the J segment 4 bases; nucleotides outside the gene matches: 2. The germline V gene encodes CDR1 MNHEY and CDR2 SVGAGI. The CDR3 length is 12 residues. CDR3 protein: CASRGQIYGYTF. The CDR3 region has the DNA TGTGCCAGCAGGGGACAGATCTATGGCTACACCTTC.